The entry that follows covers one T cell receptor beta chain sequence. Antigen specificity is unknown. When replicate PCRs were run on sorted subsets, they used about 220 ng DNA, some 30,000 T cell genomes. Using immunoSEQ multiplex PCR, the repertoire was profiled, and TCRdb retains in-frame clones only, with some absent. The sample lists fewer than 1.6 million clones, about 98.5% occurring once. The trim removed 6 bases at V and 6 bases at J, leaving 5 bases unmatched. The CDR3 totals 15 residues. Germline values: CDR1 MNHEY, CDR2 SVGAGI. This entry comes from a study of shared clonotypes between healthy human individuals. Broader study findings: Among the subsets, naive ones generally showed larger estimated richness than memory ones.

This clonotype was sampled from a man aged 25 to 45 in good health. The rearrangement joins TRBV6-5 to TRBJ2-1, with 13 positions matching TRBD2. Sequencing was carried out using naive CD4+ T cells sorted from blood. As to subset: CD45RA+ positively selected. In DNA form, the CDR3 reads TGTGCCAGCAGCCGCGGGACTAGCGGGATCAATGAGCAGTTCTTC. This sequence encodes CASSRGTSGINEQFF.